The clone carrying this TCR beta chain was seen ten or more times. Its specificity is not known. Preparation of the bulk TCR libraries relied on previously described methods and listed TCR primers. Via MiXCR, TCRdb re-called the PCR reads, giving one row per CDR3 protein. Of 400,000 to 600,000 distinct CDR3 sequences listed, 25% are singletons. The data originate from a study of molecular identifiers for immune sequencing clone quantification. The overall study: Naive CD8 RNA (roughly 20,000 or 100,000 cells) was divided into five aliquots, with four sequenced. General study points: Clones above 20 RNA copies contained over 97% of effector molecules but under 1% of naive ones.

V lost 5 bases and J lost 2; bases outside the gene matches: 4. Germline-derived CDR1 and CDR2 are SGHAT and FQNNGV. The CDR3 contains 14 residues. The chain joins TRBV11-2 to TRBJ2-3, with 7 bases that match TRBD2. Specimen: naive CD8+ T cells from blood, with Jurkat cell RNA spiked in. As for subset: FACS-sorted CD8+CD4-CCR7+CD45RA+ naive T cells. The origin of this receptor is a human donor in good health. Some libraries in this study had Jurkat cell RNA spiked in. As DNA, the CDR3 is TGTGCCAGCAGCCTAGCGGACGACACAGATACGCAGTATTTT. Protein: CASSLADDTDTQYF.